These 18 T cell receptor beta chains share one sample of origin, sequenced in a study of blood T cell repertoires in COVID-19. Assay used: immunoSEQ multiplex PCR; TCRdb lists only in-frame clones, some missing. The sample shows 140,000 to 150,000 clones, 85% of them seen only once. Sequenced input: peripheral blood. Source of these receptors: a human donor with acute or convalescent COVID-19. The donor label of this sample is uncertain.

V gene TRBV5-5 combines with J gene TRBJ2-7; 14 bases are a match to TRBD2. CDR1 is SGHKS, CDR2 YYEKEE, per germline (reference sequence). After removal of 3 bases from V and 3 bases from J, the junction contained 5 bases not matched to a gene. The CDR3 is 16 amino acids. The CDR3 DNA reads as TGTGCCAGCAGCTCCGGGACTAGCGGGGGTAACTACGAGCAGTACTTC. Encoded protein: CASSSGTSGGNYEQYF.

This rearrangement joins TRBV5-4 to TRBJ2-1; TRBD2 agrees at 11 bases. With V trimmed by 1 base and J by 4 bases, 4 bases remained unmatched. This CDR3 region has 16 residues. Germline CDR1 reads SGHNT; CDR2 reads YYREEE (reference sequence). This chain's CDR3 is CASSLIGTSGYNEQFF. In DNA, the CDR3 is TGTGCCAGCAGCTTGATTGGGACTAGCGGTTACAATGAGCAGTTCTTC.

The rearrangement joins TRBV9 to TRBJ2-1, with TRBD2 matching over 10 bases. The CDR3 is made up of 17 amino acids. CDR1 is SGDLS and CDR2 is YYNGEE in the germline V gene. The ends lost 0 bases at V and 2 bases at J; junction bases unmatched: 5. DNA of the CDR3: TGTGCCAGCAGCGTAGGGGTAGCGGGGGGTCCCTACAATGAGCAGTTCTTC. It yields the protein CASSVGVAGGPYNEQFF. Complete variable domain (other parts from reference TRBV9 and TRBJ2-1): DSGVTQTPKHLITATGQRVTLRCSPRSGDLSVYWYQQSLDQGLQFLIQYYNGEERAKGNILERFSAQQFPDLHSELNLSSLELGDSALYFCASSVGVAGGPYNEQFFGPGTRLTVL.

This chain connects TRBV25-1 to TRBJ2-7, with 7 bases lining up with TRBD1. Trimming at V came to 3 bases and at J to 5 bases, leaving 10 bases not matched to a gene. The CDR3 sequence is 15 residues long. Germline V gives CDR1 MGHDK, CDR2 SYGVNS. The chain's CDR3 is CASSDILTGFDEQYF. The CDR3 region has the DNA TGTGCCAGCAGTGATATCTTGACAGGGTTCGACGAGCAGTACTTC.

The J gene is TRBJ2-1, the V gene TRBV27, with TRBD2 matching over 10 bases. V gave up 8 bases and J gave up 2 bases; unmatched junction bases: 9. Germline V gene lookup returns CDR1 MNHEY and CDR2 SMNVEV (reference sequence). The length of the CDR3 is 16 residues. The DNA of the CDR3 is TGTGCCAGCCGAGGGCTAGCGGGAGCCCCCTACAATGAGCAGTTCTTC. As protein: CASRGLAGAPYNEQFF.

The chain joins TRBV7-2 to TRBJ2-1; 9 positions agree with TRBD1. Germline CDR1 reads SGHTA; CDR2 reads FQGNSA. V trimming: 6 bases; J trimming: 5 bases; junction bases outside the gene matches: 8. There are 15 residues in the CDR3. CDR3 amino acids: CASRAGTGRNNEQFF. As DNA, the CDR3 is TGTGCCAGCAGAGCCGGGACAGGGAGGAACAATGAGCAGTTCTTC.

Only one count was recorded for this clone. The chain employs TRBV5-1 and TRBJ2-7; no definite D call. CDR3 length equals 11 residues. Trimming took 10 bases from V and 6 from J, leaving 14 bases between them. CDR1 SGHRS and CDR2 YFSETQ come from the germline V gene. The CDR3 DNA reads TGCGCCCAGAGAGGCGTTAGCGAGCAGTACGTC. This encodes CAQRGVSEQYV.

The CDR3 nucleotides read TGTGCCAGCAGTGAAGTGGGCAGAGAGACCCAGTACTTC. Translated, it gives CASSEVGRETQYF. V and J are TRBV6-1 and TRBJ2-5; D is ambiguous. Germline assignment: CDR1 MNHNS and CDR2 SASEGT. V dropped 1 base and J dropped 4 bases, with 7 bases sitting between them. The CDR3 is made up of 13 amino acids.

The rearrangement links TRBV6-5 to TRBJ2-2; no definite D call. V lost 0 bases and J 0 bases, leaving 5 bases between the germline ends. The germline gives CDR1 MNHEY, CDR2 SVGAGI. The CDR3 runs 15 residues. As DNA, the CDR3 is TGTGCCAGCAGTTACTCCGTAGCGAACACCGGGGAGCTGTTTTTT. It yields the protein CASSYSVANTGELFF.

V and J are TRBV7-2 and TRBJ2-3; 9 nucleotides align to TRBD1. CDR1 and CDR2 (germline): SGHTA, FQGNSA. V shed 5 bases and J 3 bases; nucleotides not matched to a gene: 9. CDR3 size: 16 residues. The CDR3: CASSQAQDRGTDTQYF. The CDR3 DNA sequence: TGTGCCAGCAGCCAAGCCCAGGACAGGGGTACAGATACGCAGTATTTT.

This clone occurred once. This sequence joins TRBV6-5 and TRBJ2-5, with D possibly being TRBD2 (5 bases). CDR1 and CDR2 (germline): MNHEY, SVGAGI. Trimming took off 0 bases at V and 2 bases at J, with 10 bases between the two ends. The CDR3 is made up of 15 amino acids. The CDR3 DNA reads TGTGCCAGCAGTTACTCCCCGGGAACTCAAGAGACCCAGTACTTC. This translates into CASSYSPGTQETQYF.

This sequence joins TRBV30 and TRBJ1-4, with TRBD1 identical over 8 bases. Losses at the gene ends were 4 bases for V and 14 bases for J; bases not matched to a gene: 6. In germline, CDR1 is GTSNPN, CDR2 SVGIG (reference sequence). The CDR3 is made up of 11 amino acids. The CDR3 DNA follows: TGTGCCTGGAACGGACAGGGCAGCCTGTTTTTT. Amino acid sequence: CAWNGQGSLFF.

The rearrangement joins TRBV9 to TRBJ1-2; 9 positions agree with TRBD1. The CDR3 totals 17 residues. Germline V gene data show CDR1 as SGDLS and CDR2 as YYNGEE. V lost 4 bases and J lost 4; bases outside the gene matches: 14. The CDR3 bases are TGTGCCAGCAGCAAAGAGATCCGGACAGGGGCCGGCTATGGCTACACCTTC. Translating it yields CASSKEIRTGAGYGYTF.

This clone showed up just once. This chain links TRBV7-6 with TRBJ2-5; perhaps TRBD1 as D (5 bases). Germline CDR1 is SGHVS and CDR2 is FNYEAQ. The length of the CDR3 is 13 residues. V lost 7 bases and J lost 1, with 10 bases in between. DNA for the CDR3: TGTGCCAGCATCCAAAGGGGCCAAGAGACCCAGTACTTC. Residues: CASIQRGQETQYF.

V usage is TRBV6-2 or TRBV6-3 and J usage is TRBJ2-1, with D possibly being TRBD1 (5 bases). CDR3 length equals 12 residues. With 0 bases removed from V and 10 bases from J, the gap between germline ends came to 7 bases. CDR1 MNHEY and CDR2 SVGEGT come from the germline V gene. CDR3 in DNA: TGTGCCAGCAGTTACTCGTACAGGGAGCAGTTCTTC. It is translated as CASSYSYREQFF.

This rearrangement joins TRBV7-9 to TRBJ2-7; D is uncertain. Germline CDR1 reads SEHNR; CDR2 reads FQNEAQ (reference sequence). The V gene lost 1 base and the J gene lost 2 bases, with 9 bases spanning the gap. This CDR3 has 14 amino acids. The CDR3 here is CASSLVPETYEQYV. DNA of the CDR3: TGTGCCAGCAGCTTAGTCCCAGAAACCTACGAGCAGTACGTC.

In DNA, the CDR3 is TGTGCCAGTAGTATAGGTGCGGGAATCGAAAAACTGTTTTTT. Amino acids: CASSIGAGIEKLFF. The chain recombines TRBV19 with TRBJ1-4; D unresolved. The length of the CDR3 is 14 residues. V was trimmed by 1 base and J by 8 bases, leaving 11 bases between them. From germline, CDR1 is LNHDA and CDR2 SQIVND (reference sequence).

This chain links TRBV27 with TRBJ1-1; D possibly corresponds to TRBD1 (6 bases). Germline CDR1 and CDR2: MNHEY and SMNVEV (reference sequence). V lost 6 bases and J lost 5, with 16 bases in between. The CDR3 totals 14 residues. The CDR3 reads CASSPRGGETEAFF. Written as DNA, the CDR3 is TGTGCCAGCAGCCCTAGGGGGGGTGAGACTGAAGCTTTCTTT.